This record looks at one TCR beta chain sequence and its context. This sample is drawn from a study of T-cell reconstitution after alpha-beta-depleted transplantation in children. During its preparation, the TCRbeta library received unique molecular identifiers. Using its own MiXCR run on the PCR reads, TCRdb lists one record per CDR3 protein. In the table there are about 640,000 distinct CDR3 sequences, roughly 15% of which are singletons. Germline CDR1 is SQVTM and CDR2 is ANQGSEA. The ends were cut back, 0 bases at V and 5 bases at J, with 16 bases in the middle. CDR3 size: 16 residues. The rearrangement uses TRBV29-1 and TRBJ1-4; D is perhaps TRBD1 (5 bases). Sequencing was performed on PBMCs from the stem cell graft donor, taken from the stem cell graft. The origin of this receptor is a human donor who donated a stem cell graft to a child with acute myeloid leukemia. DNA of the CDR3: TGCAGCGTTGAAGAACAGCGGAGGGGATTGAATGAAAAACTGTTTTTT. It encodes CSVEEQRRGLNEKLFF. The variable domain in full, with the rest retrieved from reference TRBV29-1 and TRBJ1-4, is SAVISQKPSRDICQRGTSLTIQCQVDSQVTMMFWYRQQPGQSLTLIATANQGSEATYESGFVIDKFPISRPNLTFSTLTVSNMSPEDSSIYLCSVEEQRRGLNEKLFFGSGTQLSVL.